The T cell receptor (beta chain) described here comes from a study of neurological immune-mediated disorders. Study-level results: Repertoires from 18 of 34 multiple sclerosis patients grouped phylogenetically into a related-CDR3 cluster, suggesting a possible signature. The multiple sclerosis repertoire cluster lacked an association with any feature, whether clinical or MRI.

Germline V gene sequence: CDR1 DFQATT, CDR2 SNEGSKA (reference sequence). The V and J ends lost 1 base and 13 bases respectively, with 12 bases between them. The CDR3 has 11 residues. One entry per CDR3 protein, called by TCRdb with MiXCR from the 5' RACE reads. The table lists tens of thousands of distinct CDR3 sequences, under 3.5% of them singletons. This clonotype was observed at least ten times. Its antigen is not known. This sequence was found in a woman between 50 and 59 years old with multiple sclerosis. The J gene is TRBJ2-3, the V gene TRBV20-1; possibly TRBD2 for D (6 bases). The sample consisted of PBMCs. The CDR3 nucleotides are TGCAGTGCTAGAGTGTCACTAGCAGAGTATTTT. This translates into CSARVSLAEYF.